These 30 T cell receptor beta chains were all obtained from the same sample, sequenced in a study of blood T cell repertoires in COVID-19. The method was immunoSEQ multiplex PCR; TCRdb's version includes in-frame clones alone and lacks a portion of them. The data contain about 380,000 clones, roughly 86% of them seen just once; the ten biggest clones take up 1.3%. The sample comprised PBMCs or T cells enriched from blood (not recorded which). The receptors shown here come from a man younger than 45 who had recovered from COVID-19.

This chain connects TRBV10-3 to TRBJ1-2, with TRBD1 as a possible D gene (5 bases). V was cut by 3 bases and J by 8 bases, with 10 bases left in between. Germline values: CDR1 ENHRY, CDR2 SYGVKD. The CDR3 is 12 residues long. CDR3 DNA sequence: TGTGCCATCAGTGAACAGGAAGGGGGCTACACCTTC. It translates to CAISEQEGGYTF.

The V and J genes are TRBV7-6 and TRBJ2-5; maybe TRBD1 (6 bases). The length of the CDR3 is 14 residues. V dropped 3 bases and J dropped 2 bases, with 10 bases sitting between them. From germline, CDR1 is SGHVS and CDR2 FNYEAQ. CDR3 protein: CASSFDRQQETQYF. The CDR3 DNA follows: TGTGCCAGCAGCTTCGACAGGCAGCAAGAGACCCAGTACTTC. The full variable domain, completed using reference TRBV7-6 and TRBJ2-5, is GAGVSQSPRYKVTKRGQDVALRCDPISGHVSLYWYRQALGQGPEFLTYFNYEAQQDKSGLPNDRFSAERPEGSISTLTIQRTEQRDSAMYRCASSFDRQQETQYFGPGTRLLVL.

The CDR3 region is CASSIPSGGANNEQFF. The CDR3 coding sequence is TGCGCCAGCAGCATACCTAGCGGGGGGGCAAACAATGAGCAGTTCTTC. The chain links TRBV5-1 to TRBJ2-1, with 12 positions matching TRBD2. In germline, CDR1 is SGHRS, CDR2 YFSETQ. CDR3 length: 16 residues. Losses at the gene ends were 4 bases for V and 5 bases for J; bases not matched to a gene: 7.

The chain uses TRBV6-5 and TRBJ1-4; D is unclear. V shed 5 bases and J shed 5 bases, with 9 bases lying between them. Germline CDR1 is MNHEY and CDR2 is SVGAGI. The CDR3 covers 13 residues. CDR3 coding DNA: TGTGCCAGCAGTCCGAGGATAAATGAAAAACTGTTTTTT. Amino acid sequence: CASSPRINEKLFF.

The chain couples TRBV27 to TRBJ1-2; maybe TRBD1 (5 bases). Trimming removed 7 bases from V and 8 bases from J, with 20 bases in between. This CDR3 has 14 amino acids. CDR1 is MNHEY and CDR2 is SMNVEV in the germline V gene (reference sequence). This chain's CDR3 is CASNNHGGGFGYTF. The CDR3 DNA reads as TGTGCCAGCAACAACCATGGGGGAGGGTTCGGCTACACCTTC.

The chain is built from TRBV28 and TRBJ1-2, with unresolved D. V was cut by 6 bases and J by 5 bases, with 7 bases left in between. Germline lookup yields CDR1 MDHEN and CDR2 SYDVKM. CDR3 length: 11 residues. CDR3 sequence (DNA): TGTGCCAGCAGAGAGGGATATGGCTACACCTTC. It encodes CASREGYGYTF.

V and J are TRBV25-1 and TRBJ2-2; D gene ambiguous. The CDR3 is 16 residues long. Deletions cut 6 bases from V and 2 bases from J, with 16 bases between. Germline-derived CDR1 and CDR2 are MGHDK and SYGVNS. The CDR3 reads CASSPNLAANTGELFF. The CDR3 DNA follows: TGTGCCAGCAGCCCGAATTTAGCCGCAAACACCGGGGAGCTGTTTTTT. Complete variable domain (other parts from reference TRBV25-1 and TRBJ2-2): EADIYQTPRYLVIGTGKKITLECSQTMGHDKMYWYQQDPGMELHLIHYSYGVNSTEKGDLSSESTVSRIRTEHFPLTLESARPSHTSQYLCASSPNLAANTGELFFGEGSRLTVL.

The rearrangement joins TRBV7-8 to TRBJ1-1; TRBD1 matches at 7 bases. This CDR3 has 14 residues. The V segment lost 5 bases and the J segment 3 bases; nucleotides outside the gene matches: 6. The germline CDR1 and CDR2 sequences are SGHVS and FQNEAQ. CDR3 loop: CASSRRDRHTEAFF. The CDR3 bases are TGTGCCAGCAGCCGGAGGGACAGACACACTGAAGCTTTCTTT.

This rearrangement joins TRBV19 to TRBJ1-5, with a tentative D call TRBD1 (6 bases). The length of the CDR3 is 16 residues. With 4 bases removed from V and 2 bases from J, the gap between germline ends came to 15 bases. Germline values: CDR1 LNHDA, CDR2 SQIVND (reference sequence). Here the CDR3 reads CASSTTGSGRNQPQHF. Written as DNA, the CDR3 is TGTGCCAGTAGTACTACAGGGTCGGGACGCAATCAGCCCCAGCATTTT.

V usage is TRBV11-2 and J usage is TRBJ1-6; D gene unclear. Deletions cut 5 bases from V and 6 bases from J, with 8 bases between. Germline-derived CDR1 and CDR2 are SGHAT and FQNNGV. The length of the CDR3 is 13 residues. In nucleotides, the CDR3 is TGTGCCAGCAGCCCTAACCCTAATTCACCCCTCCACTTT. It yields the protein CASSPNPNSPLHF.

V and J are TRBV18 and TRBJ1-3; the match to TRBD1 covers 9 bases. Per germline, CDR1 KGHSH and CDR2 LQKENI. After removal of 2 bases from V and 1 base from J, the junction contained 3 bases not matched to a gene. The CDR3 extends over 16 amino acids. DNA for the CDR3: TGTGCCAGCTCACCAATCGGGACAGGGTCTGGAAACACCATATATTTT. Residues: CASSPIGTGSGNTIYF.

As to this clone: This sample also contains other DNA sequences that code for the same CDR3. The chain combines TRBV10-3 with TRBJ1-5; 7 nucleotides align to TRBD1. The CDR3 totals 13 residues. With 4 bases clipped from V and 5 bases from J, the junction kept 2 bases outside the gene matches. Germline V lookup: CDR1 ENHRY, CDR2 SYGVKD. CDR3 bases: TGTGCCATCAGTGGTACAGGGGATCAGCCCCAGCATTTT. Amino acids: CAISGTGDQPQHF.

The rearrangement links TRBV7-7 to TRBJ1-5; 9 bases line up with TRBD1. The CDR3 consists of 19 residues. The trim removed 6 bases at V and 0 bases at J, leaving 15 bases unmatched. Germline CDR1 reads SSHAT; CDR2 reads FNYEAQ (reference sequence). The CDR3 DNA follows: TGTGCCAGCAGATACCGCGGACAGGGGACCTTTTATAGCAATCAGCCCCAGCATTTT. It specifies CASRYRGQGTFYSNQPQHF.

V and J are TRBV6-1 and TRBJ1-2, with D possibly TRBD1 on 6 matching bases. CDR3 size: 17 residues. V lost 2 bases and J 0 bases, leaving 16 bases between the germline ends. The V gene's germline CDR1 is MNHNS and CDR2 SASEGT. CDR3 bases: TGTGCCAGCAGTGAACCGGGGGGCCTGTTCGCTAACTATGGCTACACCTTC. Protein product: CASSEPGGLFANYGYTF.

V gene TRBV21-1 combines with J gene TRBJ1-5. TRBV21-1 is labeled a pseudogene. CDR3 length: 19 residues. In DNA, the CDR3 is TGTGCCAGCAGCAAAGTGGACGGGGGTCCAAGATATAGCAATCAGCCCCAGCATTTT. Translating gives CASSKVDGGPRYSNQPQHF.

This chain joins TRBV6-5 and TRBJ1-2, with D tentatively TRBD1 (6 bases). The CDR3 runs to 13 residues. V lost 8 bases and J lost 0, with 10 bases in between. Germline lookup yields CDR1 MNHEY and CDR2 SVGAGI. CDR3 in DNA: TGTGCCAGCCGGGGGGCAGCTAACTATGGCTACACCTTC. Protein product: CASRGAANYGYTF.

The chain uses TRBV19 and TRBJ2-4, with 9 bases fitting TRBD1. V lost 1 base and J lost 2; bases outside the gene matches: 6. This CDR3 comprises 17 residues. CDR1 LNHDA and CDR2 SQIVND come from the germline V gene (reference sequence). The chain's CDR3 is CASSIGGTGQSKNIQYF. DNA for the CDR3: TGTGCCAGTAGTATAGGAGGGACAGGGCAATCCAAAAACATTCAGTACTTC.

This chain connects TRBV5-6 to TRBJ1-1, with TRBD1 identical over 7 bases. Germline CDR1 SGHDT, CDR2 YYEEEE. The junction had 16 bases not matched to a gene; V was cut back by 6 bases and J by 8 bases. The CDR3 totals 15 residues. CDR3 nucleotides: TGTGCCAGCACAATGATAACTCGGGACAGCCAAGAAGCTTTCTTT. Its protein is CASTMITRDSQEAFF. Variable domain in full (rest from reference TRBV5-6 and TRBJ1-1): DAGVTQSPTHLIKTRGQQVTLRCSPKSGHDTVSWYQQALGQGPQFIFQYYEEEERQRGNFPDRFSGHQFPNYSSELNVNALLLGDSALYLCASTMITRDSQEAFFGQGTRLTVV.

The CDR3 region is CASSLGSANTGELFF. CDR3 DNA: TGTGCCAGCAGCTTAGGTTCAGCGAACACCGGGGAGCTGTTTTTT. This rearrangement joins TRBV11-2 to TRBJ2-2; D is undetermined. V was clipped by 1 base and J by 0 bases, with 6 bases between them. Germline lookup yields CDR1 SGHAT and CDR2 FQNNGV. This CDR3 comprises 15 residues. Full variable domain (rest looked up from reference TRBV11-2 and TRBJ2-2): EAGVAQSPRYKIIEKRQSVAFWCNPISGHATLYWYQQILGQGPKLLIQFQNNGVVDDSQLPKDRFSAERLKGVDSTLKIQPAKLEDSAVYLCASSLGSANTGELFFGEGSRLTVL.

The V gene is TRBV19, the J gene TRBJ1-2, with 8 bases matching TRBD1. Germline V gene sequence: CDR1 LNHDA, CDR2 SQIVND (reference sequence). V shed 7 bases and J 6 bases; nucleotides not matched to a gene: 7. The CDR3 consists of 13 residues. The CDR3 spells CASTNQGAHGYTF. The CDR3 DNA reads TGTGCCAGTACCAACCAGGGGGCGCATGGCTACACCTTC.

This chain links TRBV14 with TRBJ1-1; possible D gene TRBD1, 5 bases. CDR1 is SGHDN, CDR2 FVKESK, per germline. V lost 4 bases and J lost 1, with 13 bases in between. This CDR3 comprises 15 residues. The CDR3 DNA sequence: TGTGCCAGCAGCCCCTACCACGGGGGGAACACTGAAGCTTTCTTT. This sequence encodes CASSPYHGGNTEAFF.

The J gene is TRBJ2-1, the V gene TRBV3-1 (or the pseudogene TRBV3-2), with 8 bases lining up with TRBD1. Germline CDR1 LGHDT, CDR2 YNNKEL (reference sequence). After removal of 4 bases from V and 2 bases from J, the junction contained 7 bases not matched to a gene. CDR3 length: 16 residues. CDR3 region: CASSPLAGGAYNEQFF. In DNA, the CDR3 is TGTGCCAGCAGCCCCCTCGCAGGGGGCGCCTACAATGAGCAGTTCTTC.

V usage is TRBV19 and J usage is TRBJ2-3, with D possibly matching TRBD1 (5 bases). V lost 3 bases and J lost 0, with 7 bases in between. Per germline, CDR1 LNHDA and CDR2 SQIVND (reference sequence). The CDR3 has 14 residues. The DNA of the CDR3 is TGTGCCAGTAGTATGCACAGGAGCACAGATACGCAGTATTTT. Translating it yields CASSMHRSTDTQYF. The full variable domain, in which reference TRBV19 and TRBJ2-3 provide the parts outside the CDR3, is DGGITQSPKYLFRKEGQNVTLSCEQNLNHDAMYWYRQDPGQGLRLIYYSQIVNDFQKGDIAEGYSVSREKKESFPLTVTSAQKNPTAFYLCASSMHRSTDTQYFGPGTRLTVL.

The chain carries TRBV18 and TRBJ2-5; possibly TRBD2 for D (5 bases). V was trimmed by 0 bases and J by 4 bases, leaving 18 bases between them. Germline assignment: CDR1 KGHSH and CDR2 LQKENI. This CDR3 spans 17 amino acids. The CDR3 reads CASSPPSGIDIGETQYF. In DNA, the CDR3 is TGTGCCAGCTCACCACCGTCGGGAATTGATATTGGAGAGACCCAGTACTTC.

The J gene is TRBJ1-1, the V gene TRBV27; D is ambiguous. The V and J ends lost 7 bases and 1 base respectively, with 25 bases between them. This CDR3 has 18 amino acids. CDR1 and CDR2 from the germline V gene are MNHEY and SMNVEV (reference sequence). This CDR3 is CASTISNTGKNENTEAFF. In nucleotides, the CDR3 is TGTGCCAGCACCATATCGAACACCGGGAAGAACGAGAACACTGAAGCTTTCTTT.

This rearrangement joins TRBV19 to TRBJ1-2; 9 bases align to TRBD1. The germline gives CDR1 LNHDA, CDR2 SQIVND (reference sequence). The CDR3 is made up of 15 amino acids. The V segment lost 3 bases and the J segment 3 bases; nucleotides outside the gene matches: 5. Here the CDR3 reads CASSMGQGRDYGYTF. The CDR3 DNA reads as TGTGCCAGTAGTATGGGACAGGGAAGGGACTATGGCTACACCTTC.

The rearrangement uses TRBV5-1 and TRBJ1-4, with D possibly TRBD1 on 5 matching bases. The CDR3 has 16 amino acids. The germline V gene has CDR1 SGHRS and CDR2 YFSETQ. V dropped 1 base and J dropped 6 bases, with 16 bases sitting between them. As DNA, the CDR3 is TGCGCCAGCAGCTTGTTTCTACCCCGCAGGGATGAAAAACTGTTTTTT. This gives the protein CASSLFLPRRDEKLFF. Complete variable domain (other parts from reference TRBV5-1 and TRBJ1-4): KAGVTQTPRYLIKTRGQQVTLSCSPISGHRSVSWYQQTPGQGLQFLFEYFSETQRNKGNFPGRFSGRQFSNSRSEMNVSTLELGDSALYLCASSLFLPRRDEKLFFGSGTQLSVL.

The chain couples TRBV19 to TRBJ1-6; D is perhaps TRBD1 (5 bases). The CDR3 extends over 15 amino acids. Germline V gives CDR1 LNHDA, CDR2 SQIVND (reference sequence). Trimming removed 5 bases at V and 7 bases at J, with 15 bases between. The CDR3 here is CASSVGEMVNSPLHF. As DNA, the CDR3 is TGTGCCAGTAGTGTAGGGGAGATGGTAAATTCACCCCTCCACTTT.

The chain has TRBV7-2 and TRBJ2-3, with D possibly matching TRBD2 (6 bases). CDR3 length: 15 amino acids. V dropped 8 bases and J dropped 6 bases, with 21 bases sitting between them. CDR1 and CDR2 from the germline V gene are SGHTA and FQGNSA. This CDR3 reads CASGKSAGGRDTQYF. CDR3 sequence (DNA): TGTGCCAGCGGGAAGAGTGCCGGGGGTAGGGATACGCAGTATTTT.

The J gene is TRBJ1-2, the V gene TRBV11-2, with 12 nucleotides matching TRBD1. The V and J ends lost 0 bases and 8 bases, in that order; junction bases with no gene match: 4. Germline CDR1 SGHAT, CDR2 FQNNGV. The CDR3 runs to 15 residues. The CDR3: CASSLEGQGARGYTF. The CDR3 coding sequence is TGTGCCAGCAGCTTAGAGGGACAGGGGGCGAGGGGCTACACCTTC.